The clone carrying this TCR beta chain was observed many times. Antigen specificity is unknown. The V gene's germline CDR1 is MDHEN and CDR2 SYDVKM. The CDR3 is made up of 14 amino acids. Trimming removed 1 base from V and 7 bases from J, with 8 bases in between. The sample belongs to a study of breast tumors, draining lymph nodes, adjacent tissues. Study-wide results and limits: Most tumor T cells seemingly derive from lymph node, then expand in tumor. Tumor repertoires ranked between lymph nodes and nontumor tissue in diversity, with V and J gene preferences. Tumor and nontumor repertoires were significantly more similar in luminal-like than in basal-like breast cancer.

The lymph nodes were axillary draining lymph nodes from breast cancer patients. Each CDR3 protein gets one entry after TCRdb re-called the multiplex PCR reads with MiXCR. In the table there are about 130,000 distinct CDR3 sequences, 15% to 20% of which are singletons. The TCR sequence derives from a female donor with breast cancer. Some clones in this sample may be carry-over from other donors' samples. The specimen was axillary lymph node tissue. This chain uses TRBV28 with TRBJ1-6, with D possibly TRBD1 on 5 matching bases. Here the CDR3 reads CASSLYRSNSPLHF. CDR3 in DNA: TGTGCCAGCAGTTTATACAGGAGCAATTCACCCCTCCACTTT.